These 21 T cell receptor beta chains came from one sample sequenced in a study of blood T cell repertoires in COVID-19. Measured with immunoSEQ multiplex PCR; TCRdb has only the in-frame clones, and not every one. This table has around 290,000 clones, approximately 92% appearing once. The sequenced material came from PBMCs or T cells enriched from blood (not recorded which). These receptors were taken from a woman in her twenties or thirties who had recovered from COVID-19.

This chain links TRBV9 with TRBJ2-3, with D unclear. V dropped 2 bases and J dropped 3 bases, with 4 bases sitting between them. This CDR3 contains 12 residues. Germline V CDR1 and CDR2: SGDLS, YYNGEE. CDR3 bases: TGTGCCAGCAGCGTTGTAACAGATACGCAGTATTTT. Translated: CASSVVTDTQYF.

The CDR3 reads CASRRAGDSGSEQYF. CDR3 sequence (DNA): TGTGCCAGCAGGAGGGCGGGGGATAGCGGGAGCGAGCAGTACTTC. The chain couples TRBV5-4 to TRBJ2-7, with 9 bases identical to TRBD2. V shed 5 bases, J shed 6 bases, and the junction held 12 bases outside the gene matches. From germline, CDR1 is SGHNT and CDR2 YYREEE (reference sequence). This CDR3 spans 15 amino acids. Complete variable domain (other parts from reference TRBV5-4 and TRBJ2-7): ETGVTQSPTHLIKTRGQQVTLRCSSQSGHNTVSWYQQALGQGPQFIFQYYREEENGRGNFPPRFSGLQFPNYSSELNVNALELDDSALYLCASRRAGDSGSEQYFGPGTRLTVT.

This chain uses TRBV19 with TRBJ2-1, with 7 positions matching TRBD1. Trimming at V came to 6 bases and at J to 0 bases, leaving 8 bases not matched to a gene. Germline CDR1 and CDR2: LNHDA and SQIVND (reference sequence). The CDR3 extends over 16 amino acids. CDR3 loop: CASSIQGSSSYNEQFF. Written as DNA, the CDR3 is TGTGCCAGTAGCATACAGGGGTCCAGCTCCTACAATGAGCAGTTCTTC.

This rearrangement joins TRBV10-2 to TRBJ2-7, with 8 bases lining up with TRBD1. Germline assignment: CDR1 WSHSY and CDR2 SAAADI. CDR3 length: 16 amino acids. V gave up 0 bases and J gave up 5 bases; unmatched junction bases: 9. CDR3 bases: TGCGCCAGCAGTGAGTCTCCCCAGGGGACAGGTGACGAGCAGTACTTC. It codes for CASSESPQGTGDEQYF.

The rearrangement joins TRBV7-9 to TRBJ2-4; D possibly corresponds to TRBD1 (6 bases). Trimming stripped 5 bases from V and 0 bases from J, with 17 bases between. The CDR3 totals 17 residues. Germline V gene sequence: CDR1 SEHNR, CDR2 FQNEAQ (reference sequence). This CDR3 reads CASSPHLTTGAKNIQYF. In DNA form, the CDR3 reads TGTGCCAGCAGCCCTCACCTAACGACAGGAGCCAAAAACATTCAGTACTTC.

The chain joins TRBV27 to TRBJ2-7; D remains unclear. The V and J ends lost 5 bases and 2 bases respectively, with 13 bases between them. The length of the CDR3 is 14 residues. The germline CDR1 and CDR2 sequences are MNHEY and SMNVEV (reference sequence). CDR3 nucleotides: TGTGCCAGCAGTCCCGGGTTAGCTACCTACGAGCAGTACTTC. Translating it yields CASSPGLATYEQYF.

Only one count was recorded for this clone. The chain recombines TRBV7-3 with TRBJ1-1; tentatively, D is TRBD1 (5 bases). This CDR3 contains 15 residues. CDR1 is SGHTA and CDR2 is FQGTGA in the germline V gene. V lost 0 bases and J 3 bases, leaving 11 bases between the germline ends. The CDR3 DNA follows: TGTGCCAGCAGCTTAACCCGAGGACAACACACTGAAGCTTTCTTT. Protein product: CASSLTRGQHTEAFF.

The V call is TRBV5-1, the J call TRBJ2-5; 10 nucleotides align to TRBD2. The CDR3 runs to 15 residues. The junction had 4 bases not matched to a gene; V was cut back by 0 bases and J by 5 bases. CDR1 and CDR2 (germline): SGHRS, YFSETQ. The CDR3 sequence: CASSLDSGRTETQYF. CDR3 nucleotide sequence: TGCGCCAGCAGCTTGGATAGCGGGAGGACGGAGACCCAGTACTTC.

The gene calls are TRBV9 and TRBJ2-7; D might be TRBD1 (5 bases). Trimming removed 4 bases at V and 1 base at J, with 9 bases between. This CDR3 region has 13 residues. Germline lookup yields CDR1 SGDLS and CDR2 YYNGEE. In nucleotides, the CDR3 is TGTGCCAGCAGCCGAGACAGATCCTACGAGCAGTACTTC. It yields the protein CASSRDRSYEQYF.

As DNA, the CDR3 is TGCGCCAGCAGTGAGACCGGGACTAGCGTTTTCGGGGCCAACGTCCTGACTTTC. It encodes CASSETGTSVFGANVLTF. This rearrangement joins TRBV10-2 to TRBJ2-6; the match to TRBD2 covers 10 bases. Germline values: CDR1 WSHSY, CDR2 SAAADI. CDR3 length: 18 residues. The J segment lost 4 bases and the V segment lost 2 bases, leaving 8 bases of the junction unmatched.

This chain links TRBV18 with TRBJ2-7; TRBD1 agrees at 9 bases. CDR1 is KGHSH, CDR2 LQKENI, per germline. Germline trimming cut 6 bases from V and 3 bases from J; bases unmatched to any gene: 9. This CDR3 region has 15 residues. The CDR3 DNA reads TGTGCCAGCTCTCTTACAGGGGGCTCTGGCTACGAGCAGTACTTC. Amino acid sequence: CASSLTGGSGYEQYF.

Only a few counts were recorded for this clone. The J gene is TRBJ2-7, the V gene TRBV7-2; TRBD2 matches at 10 bases. Losses at the gene ends were 4 bases for V and 5 bases for J; bases not matched to a gene: 8. This CDR3 region has 15 residues. The germline V gene encodes CDR1 SGHTA and CDR2 FQGNSA. CDR3 protein: CASSYSSGSRHEQYF. For the CDR3, the DNA is TGTGCCAGCAGCTATTCTAGCGGGAGTAGGCACGAGCAGTACTTC.

The chain carries TRBV20-1 and TRBJ1-2; no clear D gene. The CDR3 runs to 11 residues. V lost 0 bases and J 8 bases, leaving 7 bases between the germline ends. Germline assignment: CDR1 DFQATT and CDR2 SNEGSKA (reference sequence). CDR3 DNA sequence: TGCAGTGCTAGAGATAGCAGAGGCTACACCTTC. Translated: CSARDSRGYTF.

The J gene is TRBJ2-7, the V gene TRBV18, with D possibly TRBD2 on 6 matching bases. The CDR3 contains 13 residues. The germline V and J ends were trimmed by 6 bases and 5 bases, with 14 bases remaining between them. Germline V lookup: CDR1 KGHSH, CDR2 LQKENI. The chain's CDR3 is CASSGRTGDEQYF. Here the CDR3 DNA reads TGTGCCAGCTCGGGCCGGACGGGGGACGAGCAGTACTTC. The whole variable domain, filled in from reference TRBV18 and TRBJ2-7, reads NAGVMQNPRHLVRRRGQEARLRCSPMKGHSHVYWYRQLPEEGLKFMVYLQKENIIDESGMPKERFSAEFPKEGPSILRIQQVVRGDSAAYFCASSGRTGDEQYFGPGTRLTVT.

The V gene is TRBV19, the J gene TRBJ2-7; 8 nucleotides agree with TRBD1. V gave up 3 bases and J gave up 4 bases; unmatched junction bases: 8. Per the germline V gene, CDR1 is LNHDA and CDR2 is SQIVND (reference sequence). The CDR3 covers 15 residues. CDR3 residues: CASSIQAGGWYEQYF. In nucleotides, the CDR3 is TGTGCCAGTAGTATCCAGGCAGGGGGCTGGTACGAGCAGTACTTC.

This chain connects TRBV27 to TRBJ2-7, with 7 bases fitting TRBD2. The trim removed 5 bases at V and 0 bases at J, leaving 7 bases unmatched. Germline V gives CDR1 MNHEY, CDR2 SMNVEV (reference sequence). The CDR3 sequence is 15 residues long. In nucleotides, the CDR3 is TGTGCCAGCAGTCCCGCCGGGGGGATCTCCTACGAGCAGTACTTC. It encodes CASSPAGGISYEQYF.

The genes are TRBV2 and TRBJ2-5; no firm D call. V lost 7 bases and J 9 bases, leaving 18 bases between the germline ends. Germline values: CDR1 SNHLY, CDR2 FYNNEI. This CDR3 has 13 residues. The CDR3 loop is CASTTLAQWSQYF. The CDR3 nucleotides are TGTGCCAGCACGACTCTGGCCCAGTGGTCCCAGTACTTC.

This clone showed up just once. The chain has TRBV3-1 (or the pseudogene TRBV3-2) and TRBJ1-4; 9 positions match TRBD1. Germline V CDR1 and CDR2: LGHDT, YNNKEL (reference sequence). The CDR3 sequence is 16 residues long. V lost 0 bases, J lost 10 bases, and 9 bases stayed unmatched. CDR3 nucleotide sequence: TGTGCCAGCAGCCAAGATACGGGACAGGGATATGTAAAACTGTTTTTT. Protein sequence: CASSQDTGQGYVKLFF.

The chain combines TRBV5-1 with TRBJ1-2; D might be TRBD1 (6 bases). The CDR3 contains 16 residues. Trimming left V 2 bases short and J 2 bases short, with 16 bases between. Germline values: CDR1 SGHRS, CDR2 YFSETQ. CDR3 nucleotide sequence: TGCGCCAGCAGCTTAAACTCCGACAGGCCCAACTATGGCTACACCTTC. It translates to CASSLNSDRPNYGYTF.

This clone was detected only once. The CDR3 sequence: CASSFEPDYGYTF. The CDR3 nucleotides read TGTGCCAGCAGCTTCGAACCAGACTATGGCTACACCTTC. V is TRBV7-2 and J is TRBJ1-2, with D uncertain. Germline loops: CDR1 SGHTA, CDR2 FQGNSA. The CDR3 has 13 amino acids. Trimming left V 3 bases short and J 3 bases short, with 8 bases between.

The chain couples TRBV29-1 to TRBJ2-2, with D possibly matching TRBD2 (5 bases). V was shortened by 2 bases and J by 6 bases, with 7 bases between the two germline ends. CDR3 length: 12 amino acids. CDR1 and CDR2 (germline): SQVTM, ANQGSEA. As DNA, the CDR3 is TGCAGCGTTGAACCGGGATCCGGGGAGCTGTTTTTT. Its translation: CSVEPGSGELFF.